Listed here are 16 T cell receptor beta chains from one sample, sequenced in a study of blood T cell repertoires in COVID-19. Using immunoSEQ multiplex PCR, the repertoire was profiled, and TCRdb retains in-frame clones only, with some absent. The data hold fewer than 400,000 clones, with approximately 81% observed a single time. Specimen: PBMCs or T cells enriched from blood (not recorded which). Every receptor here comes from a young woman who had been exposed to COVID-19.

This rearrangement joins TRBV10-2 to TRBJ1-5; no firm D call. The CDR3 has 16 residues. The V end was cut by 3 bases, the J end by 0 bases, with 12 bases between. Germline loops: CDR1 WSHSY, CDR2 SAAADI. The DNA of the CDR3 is TGCGCCAGCAGTGAAGGAGGGTCGTATAGCAATCAGCCCCAGCATTTT. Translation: CASSEGGSYSNQPQHF.

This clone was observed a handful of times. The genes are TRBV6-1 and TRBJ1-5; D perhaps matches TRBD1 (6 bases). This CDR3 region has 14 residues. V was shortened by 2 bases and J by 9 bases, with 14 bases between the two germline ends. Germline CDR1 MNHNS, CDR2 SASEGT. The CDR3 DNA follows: TGTGCCAGCAGTGAAAGACAGGCCCCCCTGCCCCAGCATTTT. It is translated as CASSERQAPLPQHF.

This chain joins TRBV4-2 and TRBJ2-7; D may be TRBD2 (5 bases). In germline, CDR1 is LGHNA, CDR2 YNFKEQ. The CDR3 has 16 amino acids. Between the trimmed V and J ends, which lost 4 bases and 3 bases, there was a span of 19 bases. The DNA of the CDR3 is TGTGCCAGCAGCCCCCTAAACCCCGAGGGCCACTACGAGCAGTACTTC. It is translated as CASSPLNPEGHYEQYF.

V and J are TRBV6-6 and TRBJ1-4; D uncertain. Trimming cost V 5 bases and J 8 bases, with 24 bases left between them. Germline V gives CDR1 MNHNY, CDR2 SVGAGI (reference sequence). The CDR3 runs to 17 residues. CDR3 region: CASSPPPQGREGEKLFF. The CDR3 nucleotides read TGTGCCAGCAGTCCCCCCCCACAAGGGAGGGAGGGAGAAAAACTGTTTTTT.

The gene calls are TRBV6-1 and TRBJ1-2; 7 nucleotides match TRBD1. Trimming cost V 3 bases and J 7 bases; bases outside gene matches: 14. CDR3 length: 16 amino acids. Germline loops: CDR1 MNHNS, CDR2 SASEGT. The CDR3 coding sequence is TGTGCCAGCAGTGAGGAAGAGGGACAGTGGATGGTTGGCTACACCTTC. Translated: CASSEEEGQWMVGYTF.

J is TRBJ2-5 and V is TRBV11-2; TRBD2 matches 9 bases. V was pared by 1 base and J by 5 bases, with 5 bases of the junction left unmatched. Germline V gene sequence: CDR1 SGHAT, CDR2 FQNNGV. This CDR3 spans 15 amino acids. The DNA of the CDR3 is TGTGCCAGCAGCTTAGTTGCGGGGGGGAGGGAGACCCAGTACTTC. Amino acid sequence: CASSLVAGGRETQYF.

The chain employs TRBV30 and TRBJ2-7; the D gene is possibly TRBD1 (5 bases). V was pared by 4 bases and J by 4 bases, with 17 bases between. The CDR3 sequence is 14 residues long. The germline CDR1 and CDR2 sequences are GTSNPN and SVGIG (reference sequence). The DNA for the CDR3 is TGTGCCTGGACTACGACATGGGGCATTTACGAGCAGTACTTC. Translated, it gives CAWTTTWGIYEQYF.

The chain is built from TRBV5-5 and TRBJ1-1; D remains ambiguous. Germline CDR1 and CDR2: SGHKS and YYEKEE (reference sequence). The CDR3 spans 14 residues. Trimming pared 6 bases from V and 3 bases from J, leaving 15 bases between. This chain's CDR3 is CASTTTPGDTEAFF. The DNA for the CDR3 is TGTGCCAGCACCACGACACCCGGGGACACTGAAGCTTTCTTT.

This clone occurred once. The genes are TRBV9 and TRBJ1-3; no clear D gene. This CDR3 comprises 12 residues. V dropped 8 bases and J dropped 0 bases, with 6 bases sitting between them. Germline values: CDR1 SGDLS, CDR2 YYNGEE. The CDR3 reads CASTSSGNTIYF. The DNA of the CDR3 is TGTGCCAGTACGAGCTCTGGAAACACCATATATTTT.

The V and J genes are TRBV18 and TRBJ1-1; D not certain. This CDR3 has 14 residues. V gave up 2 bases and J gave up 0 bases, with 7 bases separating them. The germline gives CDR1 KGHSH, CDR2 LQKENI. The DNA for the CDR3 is TGTGCCAGCTCACCAACCGCAGTGAACACTGAAGCTTTCTTT. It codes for CASSPTAVNTEAFF.

CDR3 protein: CASSSNGFEQYF. The CDR3 DNA follows: TGTGCCAGCAGTTCCAATGGCTTCGAGCAGTACTTC. V and J are TRBV11-1 and TRBJ2-7; D unresolved. V lost 6 bases and J 6 bases, leaving 12 bases between the germline ends. The germline gives CDR1 SGHAT, CDR2 FQDESV (reference sequence). The length of the CDR3 is 12 residues.

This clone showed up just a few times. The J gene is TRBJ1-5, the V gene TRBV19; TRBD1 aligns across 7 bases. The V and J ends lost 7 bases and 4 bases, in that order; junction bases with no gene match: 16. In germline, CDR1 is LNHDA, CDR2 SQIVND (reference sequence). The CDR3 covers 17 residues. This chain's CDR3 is CASTPNRDRILNQPQHF. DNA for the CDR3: TGTGCCAGTACCCCAAACCGGGACAGAATCTTGAATCAGCCCCAGCATTTT.

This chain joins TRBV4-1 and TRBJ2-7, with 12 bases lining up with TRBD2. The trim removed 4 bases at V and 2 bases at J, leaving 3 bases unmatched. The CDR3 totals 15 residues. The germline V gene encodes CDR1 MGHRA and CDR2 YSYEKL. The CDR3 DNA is TGCGCCAGCAGCCCTCGGACTAGCGGGACCTACGAGCAGTACTTC. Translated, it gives CASSPRTSGTYEQYF.

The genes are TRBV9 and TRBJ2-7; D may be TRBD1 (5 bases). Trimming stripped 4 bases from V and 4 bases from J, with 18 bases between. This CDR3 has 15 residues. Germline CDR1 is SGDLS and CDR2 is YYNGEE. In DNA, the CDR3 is TGTGCCAGCAGCCAAGGAGACAGCTCGGCATACGAGCAGTACTTC. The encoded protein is CASSQGDSSAYEQYF.

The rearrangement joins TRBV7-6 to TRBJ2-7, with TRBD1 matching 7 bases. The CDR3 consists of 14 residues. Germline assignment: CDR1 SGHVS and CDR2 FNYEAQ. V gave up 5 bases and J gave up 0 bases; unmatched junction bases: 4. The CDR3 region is CASSPAGGSYEQYF. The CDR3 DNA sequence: TGTGCCAGCAGCCCCGCAGGGGGCTCCTACGAGCAGTACTTC.

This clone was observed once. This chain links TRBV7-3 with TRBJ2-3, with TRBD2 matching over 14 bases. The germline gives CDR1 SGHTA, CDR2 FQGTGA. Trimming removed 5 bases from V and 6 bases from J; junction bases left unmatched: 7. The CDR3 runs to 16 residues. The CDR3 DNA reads TGTGCCAGCAGCCTCCGACTAGCGGGGGGGCTGGATACGCAGTATTTT. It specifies CASSLRLAGGLDTQYF.